This T cell receptor (beta chain) was recovered during a study of OX40 agonist ivuxolimab in advanced cancers. About the study: Patients were dosed with the agonistic anti-OX40 (CD134) antibody ivuxolimab.

With 5 bases removed from V and 0 bases from J, the gap between germline ends came to 11 bases. Per the germline V gene, CDR1 is SGHTA and CDR2 is FQGNSA. The CDR3 runs 16 residues. Study outcomes and limitations: By week 6 at 0.1 to 3.0 mg/kg, blood CD4+ and CD8+ T cells had expanded clonally.

Clones were sequenced by immunoSEQ multiplex PCR, and TCRdb holds only the in-frame ones, with some missing. The sample has about 34,000 clones; about 93% are singletons. On this clone: Its antigen remains unidentified.

Sequencing used CD4+ or CD8+ T cells sorted from blood, obtained in a trial of the OX40 agonist ivuxolimab. The genes are TRBV7-2 and TRBJ2-6, with a weak D call TRBD1 (6 bases). The clonotype comes from an adult with an advanced solid tumor such as melanoma, head and neck, liver or kidney cancer. This CDR3 reads CASSPQGPSGANVLTF. In nucleotides, the CDR3 is TGTGCCAGCAGCCCACAGGGCCCCTCTGGGGCCAACGTCCTGACTTTC. Looking up the rest from reference TRBV7-2 and TRBJ2-6 gives the full variable domain: GAGVSQSPSNKVTEKGKDVELRCDPISGHTALYWYRQSLGQGLEFLIYFQGNSAPDKSGLPSDRFSAERTGGSVSTLTIQRTQQEDSAVYLCASSPQGPSGANVLTFGAGSRLTVL.